Sequencing of this T cell receptor (beta chain) was carried out in a study of regulatory T cells in long-lasting Graves disease. Germline CDR1 reads DFQATT; CDR2 reads SNEGSKA (reference sequence). The trim removed 7 bases at V and 11 bases at J, leaving 14 bases unmatched. This CDR3 contains 15 residues. Study findings and constraints: Not thyroid tissue but only peripheral blood was studied.

Construction of the TCR beta libraries employed iRepertoire HTBI primers in conjunction with Arm-PCR of CDR3 regions. TCRdb re-called the multiplex PCR reads through MiXCR, storing one row per CDR3 protein. Of around 250,000 distinct CDR3 sequences listed, around 19% are singletons. Documented time point: newly diagnosed GD, antithyroid drugs for less than 3 months. PBMC-derived RNA was used for the TCR library. This clonotype was recorded at least ten times. Its antigen is not identified. These records were also assigned to another study, of T cells in Graves' hyperthyroidism and ophthalmopathy. That study adds: Most clonotypes expanded in the thyroid (above 0.001) were also present in blood.

The specimen comprised peripheral blood mononuclear cells (PBMCs), sampled at new diagnosis, from a patient treated with antithyroid drugs. This rearrangement joins TRBV20-1 to TRBJ1-4, with 12 bases that match TRBD1. The source of this sequence is a woman younger than 45 with Graves disease. The CDR3 DNA reads TGCAGTGTCCCGGGACAGGGGGCGACCAAGAACAAACTGTTTTTT. It is translated as CSVPGQGATKNKLFF.